These 9 T cell receptor beta chains were all obtained from the same sample, sequenced in a study of vaccination and CD4 T cells after COVID-19. The Oncomine TCR Beta short-read assay sequenced DNA from cultured CD4+ T cells. Each CDR3 protein gets one entry after TCRdb re-called the PCR reads with MiXCR. The data hold roughly 18,000 distinct CDR3 sequences, with around 80% observed a single time. These TCRs' antigens remain unknown. The treatment: roughly 11-day PBMC culture with coronavirus spike peptide pools or control peptides (ViraFEST assay). Source: CD4+ T cells from blood, cultured in vitro, taken after SARS-CoV-2 vaccination. The receptors come from a human donor who received a COVID-19 vaccine.

The chain joins TRBV30 to TRBJ1-2, with D perhaps TRBD1 (6 bases). The CDR3 contains 14 residues. CDR1 and CDR2 (germline): GTSNPN, SVGIG (reference sequence). Trimming took 8 bases from V and 0 from J, leaving 16 bases between them. In nucleotides, the CDR3 is TGTGCCCGGACTAAGGCAGGGGCTAACTATGGCTACACCTTC. As protein: CARTKAGANYGYTF. The whole variable domain, filled in from reference TRBV30 and TRBJ1-2, reads SQTIHQWPATLVQPVGSPLSLECTVEGTSNPNLYWYRQAAGRGLQLLFYSVGIGQISSEVPQNLSASRPQDRQFILSSKKLLLSDSGFYLCARTKAGANYGYTFGSGTRLTVV.

This clonotype was counted only a few times. This chain joins TRBV25-1 and TRBJ1-1; no firm D call. Trimming took 3 bases from V and 6 from J, leaving 17 bases between them. CDR1 and CDR2 (germline): MGHDK, SYGVNS. There are 15 residues in the CDR3. The CDR3 here is CASSESDGRMAEAFF. The CDR3 coding sequence is TGTGCCAGCAGTGAGTCGGATGGTAGAATGGCTGAAGCTTTCTTT.

This clonotype was recorded a few times. The rearrangement uses TRBV20-1 and TRBJ1-5, with a tentative D call TRBD1 (5 bases). The CDR3 sequence is 15 residues long. In germline, CDR1 is DFQATT, CDR2 SNEGSKA (reference sequence). Trimming cost V 6 bases and J 0 bases, with 15 bases left between them. The CDR3 region is CSAVGADYSNQPQHF. Written as DNA, the CDR3 is TGCAGTGCGGTCGGGGCGGACTATAGCAATCAGCCCCAGCATTTT.

J is TRBJ1-2 and V is TRBV7-9; 8 bases line up with TRBD1. CDR1 is SEHNR and CDR2 is FQNEAQ in the germline V gene (reference sequence). This CDR3 has 10 amino acids. Unmatched junction bases numbered 1, after V lost 9 bases and J lost 7 bases. CDR3 nucleotide sequence: TGTGCCAGGACAGGGGCTGGCTACACCTTC. It encodes CARTGAGYTF.

This chain joins TRBV11-3 and TRBJ2-3; unclear D gene. Trimming pared 5 bases from V and 1 base from J, leaving 10 bases between. The CDR3 totals 14 residues. Germline CDR1 is SGHNT and CDR2 is YENEEA. Here the CDR3 reads CASSIGPGTDTQYF. The CDR3 nucleotides are TGTGCCAGCAGCATAGGGCCAGGCACAGATACGCAGTATTTT.

Worth noting for this clonotype: Because the CDR3's place on the DNA is in doubt, the DNA is left out and the CDR3 is given as listed by TCRdb. The gene calls are TRBV20-1 and TRBJ2-5; the DNA was not used to check the table's D call, TRBD2. Germline V gives CDR1 DFQATT, CDR2 SNEGSKA (reference sequence). The CDR3 is made up of 13 amino acids, end residues included. This chain's CDR3 is CSTSGVNQETQYF.

The chain joins TRBV6-2 or TRBV6-3 to TRBJ2-3, with D hard to call. The length of the CDR3 is 15 residues. The ends were cut back, 2 bases at V and 0 bases at J, with 9 bases in the middle. Germline V gene sequence: CDR1 MNHEY, CDR2 SVGEGT. The CDR3 protein is CASSYAAASTDTQYF. In nucleotides, the CDR3 is TGTGCCAGCAGTTACGCGGCAGCTAGCACAGATACGCAGTATTTT.

The chain is built from TRBV27 and TRBJ2-1; 10 bases line up with TRBD1. V shed 7 bases, J shed 9 bases, and the junction held 12 bases outside the gene matches. The CDR3 extends over 15 amino acids. Germline V gene sequence: CDR1 MNHEY, CDR2 SMNVEV (reference sequence). This chain's CDR3 is CASKPTRQGAGEQFF. The DNA of the CDR3 is TGTGCCAGCAAGCCCACACGACAGGGGGCCGGTGAGCAGTTCTTC.

The CDR3 here is CASTQGGNDYGYTF. DNA of the CDR3: TGTGCCAGCACCCAGGGTGGAAATGACTATGGCTACACCTTC. The V gene is TRBV12-3 or TRBV12-4, the J gene TRBJ1-2, with D tentatively TRBD1 (5 bases). V gave up 7 bases and J gave up 3 bases, with 15 bases separating them. The CDR3 is 14 residues long.